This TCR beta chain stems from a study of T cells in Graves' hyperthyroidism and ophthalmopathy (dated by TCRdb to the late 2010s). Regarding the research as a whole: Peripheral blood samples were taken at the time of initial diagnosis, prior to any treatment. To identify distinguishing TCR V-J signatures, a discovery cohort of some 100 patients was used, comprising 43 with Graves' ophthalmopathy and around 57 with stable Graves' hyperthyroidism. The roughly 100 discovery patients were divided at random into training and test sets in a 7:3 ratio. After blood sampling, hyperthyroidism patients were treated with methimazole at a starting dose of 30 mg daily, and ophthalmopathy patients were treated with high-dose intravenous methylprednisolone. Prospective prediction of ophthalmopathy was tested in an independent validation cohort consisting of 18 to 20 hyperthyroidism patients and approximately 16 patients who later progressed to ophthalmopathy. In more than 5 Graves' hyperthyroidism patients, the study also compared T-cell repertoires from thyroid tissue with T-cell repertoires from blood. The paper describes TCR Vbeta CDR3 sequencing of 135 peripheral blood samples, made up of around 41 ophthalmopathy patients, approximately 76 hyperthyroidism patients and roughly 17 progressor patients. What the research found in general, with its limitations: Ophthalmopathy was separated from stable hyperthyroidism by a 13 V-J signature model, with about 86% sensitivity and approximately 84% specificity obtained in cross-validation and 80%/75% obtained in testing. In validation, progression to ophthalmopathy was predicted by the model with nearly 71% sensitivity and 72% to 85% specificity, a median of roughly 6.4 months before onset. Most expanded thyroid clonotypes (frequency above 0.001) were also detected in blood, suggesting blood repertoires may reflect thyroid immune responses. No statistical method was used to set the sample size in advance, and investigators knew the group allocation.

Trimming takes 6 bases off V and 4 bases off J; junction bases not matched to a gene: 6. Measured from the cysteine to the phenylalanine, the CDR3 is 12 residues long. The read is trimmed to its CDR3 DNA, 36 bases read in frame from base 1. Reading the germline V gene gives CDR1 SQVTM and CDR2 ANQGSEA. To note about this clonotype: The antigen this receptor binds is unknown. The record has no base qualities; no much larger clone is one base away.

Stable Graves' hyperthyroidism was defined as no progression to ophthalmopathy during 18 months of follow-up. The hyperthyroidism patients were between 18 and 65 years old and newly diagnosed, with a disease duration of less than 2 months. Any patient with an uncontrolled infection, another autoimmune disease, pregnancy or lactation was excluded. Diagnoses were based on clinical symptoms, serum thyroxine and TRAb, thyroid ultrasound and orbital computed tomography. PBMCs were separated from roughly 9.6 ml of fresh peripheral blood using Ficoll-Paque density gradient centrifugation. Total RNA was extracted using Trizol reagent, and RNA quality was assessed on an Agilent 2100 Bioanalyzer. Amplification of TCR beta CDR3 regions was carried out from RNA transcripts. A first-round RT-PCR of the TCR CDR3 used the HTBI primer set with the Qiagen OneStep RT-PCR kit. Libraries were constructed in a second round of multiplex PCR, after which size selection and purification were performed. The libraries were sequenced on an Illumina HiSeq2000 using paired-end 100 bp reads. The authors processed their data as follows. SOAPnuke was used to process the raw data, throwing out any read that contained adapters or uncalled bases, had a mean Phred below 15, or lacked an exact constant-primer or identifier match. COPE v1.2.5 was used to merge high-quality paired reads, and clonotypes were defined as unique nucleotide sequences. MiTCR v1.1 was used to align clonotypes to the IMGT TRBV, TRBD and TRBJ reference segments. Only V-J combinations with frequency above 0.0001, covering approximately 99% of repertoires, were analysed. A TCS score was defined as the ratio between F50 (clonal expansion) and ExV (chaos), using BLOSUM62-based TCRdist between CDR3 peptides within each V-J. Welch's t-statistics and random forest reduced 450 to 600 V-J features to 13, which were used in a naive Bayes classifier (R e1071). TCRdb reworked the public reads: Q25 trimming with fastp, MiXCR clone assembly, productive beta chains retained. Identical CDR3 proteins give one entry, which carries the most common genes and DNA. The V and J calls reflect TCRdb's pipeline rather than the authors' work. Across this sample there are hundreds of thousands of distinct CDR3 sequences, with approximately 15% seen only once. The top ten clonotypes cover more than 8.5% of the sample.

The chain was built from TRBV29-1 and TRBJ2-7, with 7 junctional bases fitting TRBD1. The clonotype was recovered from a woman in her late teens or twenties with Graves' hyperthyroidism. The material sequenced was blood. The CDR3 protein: CSVGDSYYEQYF. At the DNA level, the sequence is TGCAGCGTAGGGGACAGTTATTACGAGCAGTACTTC.